The T cell receptor (beta chain) described here comes from a study of human T cells and chemical hapten exposure. Study summary: Per-sample TCR yield variability stemmed mainly from small pooled library volume differences.

J was trimmed by 7 bases and V by 6 bases; bases with no gene match: 10. This CDR3 is built from 15 residues. Someone pulled total RNA out of unfractionated whole blood. Each CDR3 protein gets one entry after TCRdb re-called the 5' RACE reads with MiXCR. The sample records 110,000 to 150,000 distinct CDR3 sequences, around 4% being singletons. V usage is TRBV12-3 or TRBV12-4 and J usage is TRBJ2-1, with 9 nucleotides matching TRBD1. The TCR comes from a female donor in good health. This CDR3 is CASSPGQGKGNEQFF. In DNA, the CDR3 is TGTGCCAGCAGCCCGGGACAGGGAAAGGGGAATGAGCAGTTCTTC.